The present T cell receptor beta chain was sequenced within a study of cytomegalovirus exposure and HLA in healthy donors. Looking at the study overall: One earlier analysis, a look at roughly 170 million T cells, found some 100 million unique TCR beta sequences. Broader study findings: Immune exposure data for these donors was limited to CMV serostatus. When analyzed later, a missense DCLRE1C variant was found to be linked to TCR beta V- and J-gene trimming.

PCR employed 60 Vbeta and 13 Jbeta primers. TCRdb's copy holds only in-frame clones and misses some; the assay was immunoSEQ multiplex PCR. The sample consists of about 140,000 clones, approximately 80% of them appearing once. This CDR3 has 14 residues. Germline V lookup: CDR1 MNHNS, CDR2 SASEGT. Trimming shortened V by 5 bases and J by 5 bases, and 13 bases separated the two germline ends. Remarks on this clone: What it binds is not known.

Source material: PBMCs. The chain carries TRBV6-1 and TRBJ1-5, with unresolved D. This TCR came from a male donor in good health and CMV-seronegative. The CDR3 loop reads CASSSNEGDQPQHF. Written as DNA, the CDR3 is TGTGCCAGCAGTTCCAACGAGGGCGATCAGCCCCAGCATTTT.